This T cell receptor beta chain was retrieved from a study of blood T cell repertoires in COVID-19. Those enrolled, adults aged roughly 18 to 95 years, came from around 25 US areas. Which cohort a participant joined came from the clinical history participants gave. The J segment lost 6 bases and the V segment lost 5 bases, leaving 13 bases of the junction unmatched. This CDR3 region has 16 residues. CDR1 and CDR2 (germline): LNHDA, SQIVND (reference sequence). Source study methods: Amplification with reference gene primers provided the estimates of nucleated cell counts. Clones were sequenced by immunoSEQ multiplex PCR, and TCRdb holds only the in-frame ones, with some missing. V and J calls and clone size come straight from that table; D and trimming were deduced from the DNA. This sample has about 270,000 clones; approximately 90% occur once, and the top ten carry roughly 2%.

The sequencing input was PBMCs or T cells enriched from blood (not recorded which). The clonotype was recovered from a woman aged 60-75 years in a cohort exposed to, infected with or recovered from COVID-19 (not recorded which). The chain recombines TRBV19 with TRBJ1-5; TRBD1 matches at 7 bases. The CDR3 reads CASSFRTGRTVQPQHF. The CDR3 DNA follows: TGTGCCAGTAGTTTTCGGACAGGCCGGACGGTTCAGCCCCAGCATTTT.